The 10 T cell receptor beta chains presented below share a single source sample, sequenced in a study of T cell responses to AZD1222 COVID-19 vaccine. TCRdb keeps only in-frame clones here, not all; method: immunoSEQ multiplex PCR. In the table there are about 140,000 clones, more than 75% of which are singletons. The sequenced sample was peripheral blood, obtained 28 days after the second AZD1222 dose. All receptors come from an adult who received the AZD1222 COVID-19 vaccine.

The rearrangement uses TRBV9 and TRBJ2-1; TRBD2 matches 14 bases. The length of the CDR3 is 15 residues. Germline values: CDR1 SGDLS, CDR2 YYNGEE. V lost 6 bases to trimming and J lost 10 bases; unmatched junction nucleotides: 9. The CDR3 DNA sequence: TGTGCCAGCAACTCCGGGACTAGCGGGGGTAGGGAGCAGTTCTTC. Residues: CASNSGTSGGREQFF.

The genes are TRBV19 and TRBJ1-2; tentatively, D is TRBD1 (5 bases). Germline CDR1 LNHDA, CDR2 SQIVND (reference sequence). This CDR3 region has 12 residues. V gave up 8 bases and J gave up 11 bases, with 18 bases separating them. CDR3 sequence (DNA): TGTGCCAGTCTTTCCCCGGGACCAACTTACACCTTC. Its protein is CASLSPGPTYTF.

V gene TRBV10-3 combines with J gene TRBJ1-1, with a weak D call TRBD1 (5 bases). Germline lookup yields CDR1 ENHRY and CDR2 SYGVKD. With 6 bases removed from V and 1 base from J, the gap between germline ends came to 9 bases. The length of the CDR3 is 13 residues. DNA for the CDR3: TGTGCCATCAGGCGGGACGGGAACACTGAAGCTTTCTTT. Translation gives CAIRRDGNTEAFF.

The chain employs TRBV7-2 and TRBJ2-7, with a tentative D call TRBD1 (6 bases). Germline CDR1 and CDR2: SGHTA and FQGNSA. V lost 2 bases to trimming and J lost 1 base, with 15 bases between them. The CDR3 extends over 16 amino acids. The CDR3 DNA is TGTGCCAGCAGCTTAATGTCCACACAGGGATCCTACGAGCAGTACTTC. The encoded protein is CASSLMSTQGSYEQYF.

V gene TRBV7-2 combines with J gene TRBJ1-1, with a weak D call TRBD1 (6 bases). The CDR3 runs to 14 residues. Trimming stripped 0 bases from V and 5 bases from J, with 10 bases between. CDR1 is SGHTA, CDR2 FQGNSA, per germline. CDR3 in amino acids: CASSLAGGRTEAFF. The CDR3, as DNA: TGTGCCAGCAGCTTAGCAGGGGGTAGAACTGAAGCTTTCTTT. The full variable domain, completed using reference TRBV7-2 and TRBJ1-1, is GAGVSQSPSNKVTEKGKDVELRCDPISGHTALYWYRQSLGQGLEFLIYFQGNSAPDKSGLPSDRFSAERTGGSVSTLTIQRTQQEDSAVYLCASSLAGGRTEAFFGQGTRLTVV.

This clone was detected only once. The rearrangement uses TRBV6-5 and TRBJ1-5; TRBD1 is a possible D gene (5 bases). With 10 bases removed from V and 3 bases from J, the gap between germline ends came to 13 bases. This CDR3 is 13 amino acids long. Looked up from germline, CDR1 is MNHEY and CDR2 is SVGAGI. The CDR3 loop is CATSWGYNQPQHF. CDR3 coding DNA: TGTGCCACCTCTTGGGGGTACAATCAGCCCCAGCATTTT.

The chain employs TRBV11-1 and TRBJ2-1; 7 bases agree with TRBD2. The CDR3 loop spans 15 amino acids. Germline CDR1 is SGHAT and CDR2 is FQDESV (reference sequence). J lost 8 bases, V lost 1 base, and 8 bases had no gene match. The CDR3 bases are TGTGCCAGCAGCTTAGGTGCGGGAGTAAACGATGAGCAGTTCTTC. Protein product: CASSLGAGVNDEQFF. The full variable domain, completed using reference TRBV11-1 and TRBJ2-1, is EAEVAQSPRYKITEKSQAVAFWCDPISGHATLYWYRQILGQGPELLVQFQDESVVDDSQLPKDRFSAERLKGVDSTLKIQPAELGDSAMYLCASSLGAGVNDEQFFGPGTRLTVL.

The table lists this clone with a few counts. The genes are TRBV24-1 and TRBJ2-5; D gene uncertain. V was trimmed by 7 bases and J by 2 bases, leaving 16 bases between them. CDR1 KGHDR and CDR2 SFDVKD come from the germline V gene. This CDR3 spans 15 amino acids. The CDR3 DNA reads TGTGCCACCAGAACTGCAGACCCCTTTCAAGAGACCCAGTACTTC. Translation: CATRTADPFQETQYF.

The CDR3 is CATRRGVTNTGELFF. CDR3 sequence (DNA): TGTGCCACTAGGAGGGGGGTTACGAACACCGGGGAGCTGTTTTTT. The chain links TRBV2 to TRBJ2-2, with D possibly called TRBD1 or TRBD2 (6 bases each). The CDR3 covers 15 residues. CDR1 is SNHLY, CDR2 FYNNEI, per germline. The germline V and J ends were trimmed by 10 bases and 0 bases, with 15 bases remaining between them.

The CDR3, as DNA: TGTGCCAGCAGTCGCTTTAGGCGCGATGAGCAGTTCTTC. The encoded protein is CASSRFRRDEQFF. The V and J genes are TRBV28 and TRBJ2-1; D uncertain. This CDR3 region has 13 residues. Germline lookup yields CDR1 MDHEN and CDR2 SYDVKM. V was cut by 5 bases and J by 8 bases, with 13 bases left in between. The whole variable domain, remainder taken from reference TRBV28 and TRBJ2-1, is DVKVTQSSRYLVKRTGEKVFLECVQDMDHENMFWYRQDPGLGLRLIYFSYDVKMKEKGDIPEGYSVSREKKERFSLILESASTNQTSMYLCASSRFRRDEQFFGPGTRLTVL.